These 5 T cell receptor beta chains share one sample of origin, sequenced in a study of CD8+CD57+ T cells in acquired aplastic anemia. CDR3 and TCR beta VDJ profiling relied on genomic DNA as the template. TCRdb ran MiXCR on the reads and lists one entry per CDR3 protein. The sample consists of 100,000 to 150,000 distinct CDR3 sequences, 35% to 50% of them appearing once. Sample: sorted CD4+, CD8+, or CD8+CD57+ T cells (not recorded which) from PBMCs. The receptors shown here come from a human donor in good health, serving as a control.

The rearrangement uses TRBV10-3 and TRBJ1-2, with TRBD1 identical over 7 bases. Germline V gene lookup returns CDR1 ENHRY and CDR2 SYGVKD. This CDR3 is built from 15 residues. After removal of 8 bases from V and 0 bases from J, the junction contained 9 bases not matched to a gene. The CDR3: CAIGSGTASNYGYTF. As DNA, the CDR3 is TGTGCCATCGGGTCTGGGACAGCTTCTAACTATGGCTACACCTTC.

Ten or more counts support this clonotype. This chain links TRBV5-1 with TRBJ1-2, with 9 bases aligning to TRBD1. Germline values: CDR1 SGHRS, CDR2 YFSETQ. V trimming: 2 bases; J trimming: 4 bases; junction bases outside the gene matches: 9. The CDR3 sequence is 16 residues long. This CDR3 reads CASSFTPGQGPYGYTF. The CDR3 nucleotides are TGCGCCAGCAGCTTTACACCGGGACAGGGTCCCTATGGCTACACCTTC.

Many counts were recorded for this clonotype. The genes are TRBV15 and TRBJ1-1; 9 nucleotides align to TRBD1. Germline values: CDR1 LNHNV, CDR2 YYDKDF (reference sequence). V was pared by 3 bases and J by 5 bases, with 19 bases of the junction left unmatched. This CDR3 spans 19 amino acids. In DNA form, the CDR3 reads TGTGCCACCAGCAGGGGACAGGGCGCCCTCGTGTCTTGGAGGACTGAAGCTTTCTTT. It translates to CATSRGQGALVSWRTEAFF.

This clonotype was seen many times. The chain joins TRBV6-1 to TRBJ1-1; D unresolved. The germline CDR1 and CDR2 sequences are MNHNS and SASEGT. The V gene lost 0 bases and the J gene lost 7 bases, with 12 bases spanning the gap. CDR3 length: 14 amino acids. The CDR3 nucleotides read TGTGCCAGCAGTGAAGCGGTAGGGATCGGTGAAGCTTTCTTT. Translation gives CASSEAVGIGEAFF.

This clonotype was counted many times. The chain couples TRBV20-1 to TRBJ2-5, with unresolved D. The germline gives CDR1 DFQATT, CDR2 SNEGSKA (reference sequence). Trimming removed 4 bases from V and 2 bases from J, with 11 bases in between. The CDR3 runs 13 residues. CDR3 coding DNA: TGCAGTGCTAACTTGGACGGGCAAGAGACCCAGTACTTC. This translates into CSANLDGQETQYF.